The T cell receptor (beta chain) under discussion was sequenced for a study of Ad26.COV2.S vaccination and SARS-CoV-2 variants (dated by TCRdb to the early 2020s). Regarding the study in general: Vaccine-arm donors came from COV1001, a multicentre, randomized, double-blind, placebo-controlled phase I-IIa trial of Ad26.COV2.S in healthy adults. A total of 32 samples were included in the TCR-sequenced set, comprising around 19 Ad26.COV2.S vaccine recipients, 5 placebo recipients and 8 SARS-CoV-2 convalescent individuals. Ad26.COV2.S was administered intramuscularly at a dose of 5x10^10 or 1x10^11 viral particles, either as one shot or as two shots given 56 days apart. Participants in the trial were split at random into five groups of five each, receiving low-dose or high-dose Ad26.COV2.S once or twice, or else placebo on both occasions. TCRbeta repertoire sequencing served as the tool for gauging how specific and how broad the SARS-CoV-2-reactive T cell receptors were following Ad26.COV2.S vaccination. Investigators remained blinded to trial group allocation during experiments and outcome assessment.

The paper as a whole reports these results and caveats: Non-spike TCR breadth was comparable between vaccine and placebo recipients, consistent with the vaccine containing only spike. Ad26.COV2.S recipients had higher spike-specific TCR breadth than placebo recipients (P = 0.0014). The study lacked the statistical power to compare responses across vaccine doses or regimens. Substantial breadth of spike-specific CD8+ and CD4+ T cell responses was reported after vaccination. According to the authors, total T cell responses may have been underestimated by the TCR breadth and depth analyses.

Worth noting for this clone: The specificity of this receptor is unknown. No per-base quality is available; no much larger clone lies one base away.

This sample's treatment or condition label indicates: 19 received Ad26.COV2.S at low or high dose, single or two shots; about 5 received placebo; per-sample allocation not given. For vaccine and placebo recipients, the sequenced repertoires came from samples collected on day 63 after the first injection. Cohort 1b enrolled 25 to 30 adults aged 18-55 years at a single site in Boston, USA, between 29 July and 7 August 2020. Ad26.COV2.S consisted of a replication-incompetent adenovirus type 26 vector by which a prefusion-stabilized SARS-CoV-2 spike protein from the original Wuhan strain was expressed. The CDR3 sequence holds 16 residues, the cysteine and phenylalanine included. The sequence is cut down to CDR3 DNA, 48 bases in frame from base 1. The CDR1 and CDR2 encoded by the germline V gene are SGHAT and FQNNGV. Clipping removes 4 bases from V and 2 bases from J, with 7 as the unmatched junction base count.

The immunoSEQ Assay was used to sequence TCRbeta CDR3 regions. After extraction, genomic DNA underwent amplification by bias-controlled multiplex PCR, followed by high-throughput sequencing. The authors' pipeline ran thus. To quantify the absolute abundance of each unique TCRbeta CDR3 region, sequences were collapsed and filtered. T cell fraction was estimated by normalization of TCRbeta template counts to usable DNA, with usable DNA being measured through amplification of reference genes present in all nucleated cells. Repertoire TCRs were annotated as SARS-CoV-2-specific when V gene, CDR3 amino acid sequence and J gene were exactly matched to a known reactive TCR set. The reference SARS-CoV-2 TCR set was derived from MIRA and filtered for enrichment in COVID-19-positive ImmuneCODE repertoires, a step that removed public or cross-reactive TCRs. Based on the MIRA antigens, annotated TCRs were further analysed at the level of specific ORF or position within ORF. Depth was the summed frequency of annotated unique rearrangements, while breadth was defined as annotated unique rearrangements over total unique productive rearrangements. Group comparisons of TCR breadth used two-sided Wilcoxon rank-sum tests. TCRdb holds this immuneACCESS table with in-frame rearrangements only. Some clones are missing; in checked studies, unresolved V genes explain under half, and the rest has no known cause. V and J calls and clone size are copied from that table; D and trimming were computed from the DNA. The sample includes about 320,000 clones, with roughly 88% observed a single time. Approximately 5% of the sample rests with the top ten.

The sample was peripheral blood, taken in a trial of Ad26.COV2.S vaccine versus placebo. The receptor comes from a person aged 18-65 years who received the Ad26.COV2.S COVID-19 vaccine or a placebo. This sequence uses TRBV11-2 and TRBJ2-2, with 7 bases in between that match TRBD1. The DNA sequence reads TGTGCCAGCAGCTCAACCGGGACAGCAAACACCGGGGAGCTGTTTTTT. The translation is CASSSTGTANTGELFF.